The clone carrying this T cell receptor beta chain was seen only a few times. Its matching antigen is unknown. TCRdb reprocessed the 5' RACE reads via MiXCR and lists one record per CDR3 protein. Here the sample spans some 670,000 distinct CDR3 sequences, about 12% being singletons. In germline, CDR1 is MNHEY, CDR2 SVGAGI. The CDR3 contains 15 residues. V dropped 4 bases and J dropped 3 bases, with 16 bases sitting between them. These data come from a study of T cells after yellow fever vaccination. Points from the study as a whole: The bulk population could contribute abundant contaminating clonotypes to FACS-sorted repertoires. The secondary response was weaker but peaked faster, day 5 versus 15.

The input for sequencing was PBMCs, taken on the day of the yellow fever booster vaccination. The receptor was isolated from a young man who received the YFV17D yellow fever vaccine. This chain links TRBV6-5 with TRBJ2-7; D might be TRBD1 or TRBD2, each matching 5 bases. CDR3 bases: TGTGCCAGCAGTTTCGAGGGGATTCGGGACTACGAGCAGTACTTC. Amino acid sequence: CASSFEGIRDYEQYF.